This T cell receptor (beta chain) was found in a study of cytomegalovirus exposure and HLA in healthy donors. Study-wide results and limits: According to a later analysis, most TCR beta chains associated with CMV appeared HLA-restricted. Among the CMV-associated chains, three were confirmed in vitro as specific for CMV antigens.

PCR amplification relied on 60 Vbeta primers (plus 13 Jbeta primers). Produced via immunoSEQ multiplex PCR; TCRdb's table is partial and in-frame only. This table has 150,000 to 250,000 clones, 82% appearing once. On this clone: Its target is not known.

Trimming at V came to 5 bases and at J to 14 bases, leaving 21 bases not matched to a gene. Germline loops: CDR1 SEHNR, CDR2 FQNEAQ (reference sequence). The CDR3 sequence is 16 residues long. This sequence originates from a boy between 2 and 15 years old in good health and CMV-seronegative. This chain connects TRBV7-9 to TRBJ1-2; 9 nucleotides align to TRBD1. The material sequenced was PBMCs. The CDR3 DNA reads TGTGCCAGCAGCCACGTGCTACAGGGGGCCGTTCGTGCATTTACCTTC. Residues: CASSHVLQGAVRAFTF. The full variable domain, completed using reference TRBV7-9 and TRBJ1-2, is DTGVSQNPRHKITKRGQNVTFRCDPISEHNRLYWYRQTLGQGPEFLTYFQNEAQLEKSRLLSDRFSAERPKGSFSTLEIQRTEQGDSAMYLCASSHVLQGAVRAFTFGSGTRLTVV.